This T cell receptor beta chain derives from a study of T cell changes during pregnancy in multiple sclerosis (dated by TCRdb to the late 2010s). About the investigation overall: In women with multiple sclerosis, the researchers looked at how the T cell repertoire shifted as pregnancy progressed.

Libraries were built with the immunoSEQ multiplex PCR assay. TCRdb took this table from immuneACCESS and kept in-frame rearrangements with V and J called. Such tables lack part of the clones; where checked against another copy, unresolved V genes explain under half of the gap, and the rest is unexplained. This sample comprises about 72,000 clones, roughly nine tenths of them detected only once. The ten most abundant clones make up around 0.89% of the sample. V lost 8 bases and J lost 1 base; the stretch between them is 11 bases long. The CDR3 sequence holds 13 residues, the cysteine and phenylalanine included. Only the CDR3 portion is preserved as DNA: 39 bases, with reading frame beginning at the first base. Based on the germline V gene, the CDR1 and CDR2 sequences are SNHLY and FYNNEI. This clone has just one count. It lacks a known antigen. There are no base qualities to consult, and no much larger clone falls within one base.

The source was peripheral blood, collected in the second trimester of pregnancy. The TCR originated in a female donor with multiple sclerosis, enrolled in a pregnancy study. This sequence uses TRBV2 and TRBJ1-1; the D gene cannot be resolved reliably. The encoded CDR3 is CASLSGQNTEAFF. The nucleotide sequence is TGTGCCAGCTTGTCTGGGCAGAACACTGAAGCTTTCTTT.